These 32 T cell receptor beta chains were sequenced from one sample in a study of CD8 T cells in ankylosing spondylitis. Study-wide points: It appeared that ankylosing spondylitis blood was characterized by a TCR beta motif of roughly 8 highly homologous variants.

These receptors lack a known antigen. TCRdb processed the 5' RACE reads anew with MiXCR; each CDR3 protein has one entry. The repertoire holds fewer than 500,000 distinct CDR3 sequences, with more than 25% as singletons. Sequences were obtained from blood, either unsorted or a sorted T cell fraction (not recorded which). These receptors came from a male donor with ankylosing spondylitis.

This clonotype came up a few times. The CDR3 region is CSVVRDPNSYNEQFF. The CDR3 coding sequence is TGCAGCGTTGTGAGGGATCCCAACTCATACAATGAGCAGTTCTTC. This chain links TRBV29-1 with TRBJ2-1, with D possibly being TRBD2 (5 bases). Trimming pared 4 bases from V and 4 bases from J, leaving 17 bases between. CDR1 SQVTM and CDR2 ANQGSEA come from the germline V gene. The CDR3 consists of 15 residues.

DNA of the CDR3: TGTGCCAGCAGCCAAGGGACCACCGGGGATGAGCAGTTCTTC. Its translation: CASSQGTTGDEQFF. The V call is TRBV4-2, the J call TRBJ2-1, with a weak D call TRBD2 (5 bases). Germline V gene sequence: CDR1 LGHNA, CDR2 YNFKEQ. The CDR3 extends over 14 amino acids. Deletions cut 1 base from V and 8 bases from J, with 12 bases between.

This clonotype was detected only a few times. The CDR3 protein is CASSLEGQSSTDTQYF. Here the CDR3 DNA reads TGCGCCAGCAGCTTGGAGGGACAGTCTAGCACAGATACGCAGTATTTT. The rearrangement uses TRBV5-1 and TRBJ2-3; 7 nucleotides line up with TRBD1. V gave up 0 bases and J gave up 0 bases; unmatched junction bases: 4. This CDR3 is 16 amino acids long. Germline V lookup: CDR1 SGHRS, CDR2 YFSETQ.

This sequence joins TRBV20-1 and TRBJ2-2, with TRBD1 matching over 7 bases. The CDR3 covers 13 residues. Germline CDR1 and CDR2: DFQATT and SNEGSKA (reference sequence). After removal of 5 bases from V and 2 bases from J, the junction contained 2 bases not matched to a gene. The CDR3 sequence is CSAGTDNTGELFF. In DNA form, the CDR3 reads TGCAGTGCTGGGACAGACAACACCGGGGAGCTGTTTTTT.

The chain has TRBV4-1 and TRBJ2-5, with no clear D. CDR3 length equals 14 residues. Per the germline V gene, CDR1 is MGHRA and CDR2 is YSYEKL. V lost 3 bases and J 2 bases, leaving 10 bases between the germline ends. The CDR3 spells CASSHIGLQETQYF. The CDR3 DNA sequence: TGCGCCAGCAGCCACATCGGGCTTCAAGAGACCCAGTACTTC.

The rearrangement links TRBV12-3 or TRBV12-4 to TRBJ1-2; no reliable D call. The CDR3 has 15 residues. The V end was cut by 5 bases, the J end by 4 bases, with 17 bases between. The CDR3 loop is CASSPRQPLLYGYTF. For the CDR3, the DNA is TGTGCCAGCAGTCCAAGGCAGCCCCTTCTCTATGGCTACACCTTC.

This clonotype was counted a few times. The CDR3 DNA follows: TGTGCCAGCAGTTTCGGGAGCTACGAGCAGTACTTC. Translation gives CASSFGSYEQYF. V gene TRBV6-6 combines with J gene TRBJ2-7; a possible D gene is TRBD2 (6 bases). The CDR3 consists of 12 residues. V was pared by 4 bases and J by 3 bases, with 7 bases between. Germline CDR1 is MNHNY and CDR2 is SVGAGI (reference sequence).

V gene TRBV20-1 combines with J gene TRBJ2-7, with 15 bases that match TRBD2. Trimming removed 6 bases from V and 1 base from J; junction bases left unmatched: 4. CDR3 size: 15 residues. Germline V gene lookup returns CDR1 DFQATT and CDR2 SNEGSKA (reference sequence). CDR3: CSARGLAGGSYEQYF. DNA of the CDR3: TGCAGTGCCCGGGGACTAGCGGGAGGTTCCTACGAGCAGTACTTC.

J is TRBJ2-7 and V is TRBV29-1, with D perhaps matching TRBD1 (5 bases). From germline, CDR1 is SQVTM and CDR2 ANQGSEA. This CDR3 contains 13 residues. V was shortened by 4 bases and J by 3 bases, with 13 bases between the two germline ends. The CDR3 DNA is TGCAGCGTTGCCCACAGGTTACACTACGAGCAGTACTTC. Translation: CSVAHRLHYEQYF.

The genes are TRBV20-1 and TRBJ2-5; TRBD2 is a possible D gene (5 bases). This CDR3 spans 12 amino acids. Germline CDR1 and CDR2: DFQATT and SNEGSKA (reference sequence). Trimming shortened V by 3 bases and J by 5 bases, and 10 bases separated the two germline ends. CDR3 sequence: CSASRGRETQYF. CDR3 DNA: TGCAGTGCTAGCCGGGGTCGGGAGACCCAGTACTTC.

This clonotype was picked up a small number of times. The J gene is TRBJ2-5, the V gene TRBV5-1, with a possible D match to TRBD1 (6 bases). This CDR3 comprises 16 residues. V lost 4 bases to trimming and J lost 5 bases, with 21 bases between them. Per the germline V gene, CDR1 is SGHRS and CDR2 is YFSETQ. The CDR3 is CASSQADRSAVETQYF. CDR3 bases: TGCGCCAGCAGCCAAGCCGACAGGTCGGCTGTGGAGACCCAGTACTTC. Complete variable domain (other parts from reference TRBV5-1 and TRBJ2-5): KAGVTQTPRYLIKTRGQQVTLSCSPISGHRSVSWYQQTPGQGLQFLFEYFSETQRNKGNFPGRFSGRQFSNSRSEMNVSTLELGDSALYLCASSQADRSAVETQYFGPGTRLLVL.

This clonotype was recorded a few times. V gene TRBV5-1 combines with J gene TRBJ1-1; a weak D match, TRBD1 (5 bases). Trimming shortened V by 5 bases and J by 3 bases, and 17 bases separated the two germline ends. The germline V gene encodes CDR1 SGHRS and CDR2 YFSETQ. The CDR3 extends over 15 amino acids. The chain's CDR3 is CASSTSRVADTEAFF. Here the CDR3 DNA reads TGCGCCAGCAGTACTTCCAGGGTCGCGGACACTGAAGCTTTCTTT.

The V gene is TRBV24-1, the J gene TRBJ2-1; D not resolved. The germline gives CDR1 KGHDR, CDR2 SFDVKD. Trimming cost V 6 bases and J 9 bases, with 8 bases left between them. This CDR3 spans 11 amino acids. CDR3 nucleotide sequence: TGTGCCACCAGTTGGCTACGTGAGCAGTTCTTC. Residues: CATSWLREQFF.

This clonotype was counted a few times. The genes are TRBV4-2 and TRBJ1-1; D gene uncertain. The CDR3 totals 15 residues. V lost 0 bases to trimming and J lost 1 base, with 9 bases between them. The V gene's germline CDR1 is LGHNA and CDR2 YNFKEQ. CDR3 nucleotides: TGTGCCAGCAGCCAAGATTCGGCAGCGAACACTGAAGCTTTCTTT. This codes for CASSQDSAANTEAFF.

The gene calls are TRBV10-3 and TRBJ2-1; 10 bases map to TRBD2. This CDR3 is built from 17 residues. Germline-derived CDR1 and CDR2 are ENHRY and SYGVKD. The ends lost 0 bases at V and 8 bases at J; junction bases unmatched: 10. Here the CDR3 reads CAISESAAGGDHDEQFF. CDR3 coding DNA: TGTGCCATCAGTGAGTCGGCAGCGGGAGGGGATCATGATGAGCAGTTCTTC.

The genes are TRBV2 and TRBJ2-1, with a weak D call TRBD2 (6 bases). Germline V gives CDR1 SNHLY, CDR2 FYNNEI. The CDR3 has 12 amino acids. V was shortened by 6 bases and J by 7 bases, with 10 bases between the two germline ends. CDR3 protein: CASRAAGNEQFF. The CDR3 region has the DNA TGTGCCAGCAGGGCCGCGGGGAATGAGCAGTTCTTC.

This clonotype occurred many times. The chain links TRBV12-3 or TRBV12-4 to TRBJ1-1; TRBD1 is a possible D gene (6 bases). V was pared by 6 bases and J by 4 bases, with 18 bases between. CDR3 length equals 15 residues. CDR3 sequence reads: CASRAKQGLGTEAFF. The CDR3 DNA follows: TGTGCCAGCAGGGCAAAACAGGGACTGGGCACTGAAGCTTTCTTT.

V gene TRBV12-5 combines with J gene TRBJ1-1; D remains ambiguous. Germline V lookup: CDR1 LGHNT, CDR2 FRNRAP. Trimming took off 7 bases at V and 0 bases at J, with 9 bases between the two ends. The CDR3 is 13 amino acids. The CDR3 coding sequence is TGTGCTAGTGCACCAAGGATGAACACTGAAGCTTTCTTT. As protein: CASAPRMNTEAFF.

This clonotype was recorded a few times. The chain carries TRBV20-1 and TRBJ1-2; D not resolved. The CDR3 is 11 residues long. CDR1 is DFQATT and CDR2 is SNEGSKA in the germline V gene (reference sequence). The V gene lost 6 bases and the J gene lost 11 bases, with 16 bases spanning the gap. This CDR3 is CSANDGLEYTF. As DNA, the CDR3 is TGCAGTGCGAACGACGGTTTAGAGTACACCTTC.

V usage is TRBV15 and J usage is TRBJ2-5; TRBD2 matches 10 bases. CDR1 and CDR2 (germline): LNHNV, YYDKDF (reference sequence). Trimming took 0 bases from V and 4 from J; bases not matched to a gene: 14. The CDR3 runs to 19 residues. This chain's CDR3 is CATSRDLWLAGEGGETQYF. CDR3 sequence (DNA): TGTGCCACCAGCAGAGATCTCTGGCTAGCGGGGGAGGGAGGAGAGACCCAGTACTTC.

This chain links TRBV15 with TRBJ2-3; D is undetermined. Germline CDR1 and CDR2: LNHNV and YYDKDF (reference sequence). This CDR3 has 16 amino acids. Trimming removed 0 bases at V and 4 bases at J, with 14 bases between. For the CDR3, the DNA is TGTGCCACCAGCAGAGAAATTTCCTCAGTAGCAGATACGCAGTATTTT. It translates to CATSREISSVADTQYF. Combining the CDR3 with reference TRBV15 and TRBJ2-3 gives the whole variable domain DAMVIQNPRYQVTQFGKPVTLSCSQTLNHNVMYWYQQKSSQAPKLLFHYYDKDFNNEADTPDNFQSRRPNTSFCFLDIRSPGLGDTAMYLCATSREISSVADTQYFGPGTRLTVL.

This clonotype showed up many times. The chain recombines TRBV7-2 with TRBJ2-4; possibly TRBD1 for D (5 bases). Trimming stripped 0 bases from V and 1 base from J, with 10 bases between. Looked up from germline, CDR1 is SGHTA and CDR2 is FQGNSA. The CDR3 is made up of 16 amino acids. The CDR3 nucleotides are TGTGCCAGCAGCTTAGCCAGGGTGGGGGCCAAAAACATTCAGTACTTC. The encoded protein is CASSLARVGAKNIQYF.

This clonotype came up a few times. The chain employs TRBV29-1 and TRBJ1-2; the D is unclear. Looked up from germline, CDR1 is SQVTM and CDR2 is ANQGSEA. This CDR3 region has 12 residues. V dropped 2 bases and J dropped 4 bases, with 8 bases sitting between them. The CDR3 region has the DNA TGCAGCGTTGAATGGGCAGCCTATGGCTACACCTTC. This encodes CSVEWAAYGYTF.

This clonotype was found a few times. The rearrangement links TRBV5-1 to TRBJ2-1; 10 positions agree with TRBD2. This CDR3 contains 17 residues. The germline V gene encodes CDR1 SGHRS and CDR2 YFSETQ. V trimming: 3 bases; J trimming: 0 bases; junction bases outside the gene matches: 6. Here the CDR3 reads CASSWTSGRSSYNEQFF. The CDR3 nucleotides are TGCGCCAGCAGCTGGACTAGCGGAAGAAGCTCCTACAATGAGCAGTTCTTC. Filled out from reference TRBV5-1 and TRBJ2-1, the complete variable domain reads KAGVTQTPRYLIKTRGQQVTLSCSPISGHRSVSWYQQTPGQGLQFLFEYFSETQRNKGNFPGRFSGRQFSNSRSEMNVSTLELGDSALYLCASSWTSGRSSYNEQFFGPGTRLTVL.

V is TRBV6-1 and J is TRBJ1-5; a weak D match, TRBD1 (5 bases). Between the trimmed V and J ends, which lost 7 bases and 1 base, there was a span of 11 bases. Germline V CDR1 and CDR2: MNHNS, SASEGT. The CDR3 contains 14 residues. The CDR3 DNA reads as TGTGCCAGCACCAGGGAGGGAAGCAATCAGCCCCAGCATTTT. This encodes CASTREGSNQPQHF.

The chain couples TRBV6-5 to TRBJ1-4; 9 bases match TRBD1. The CDR3 runs to 17 residues. Germline loops: CDR1 MNHEY, CDR2 SVGAGI. With 0 bases clipped from V and 8 bases from J, the junction kept 10 bases outside the gene matches. Written as DNA, the CDR3 is TGTGCCAGCAGTTACTCCGGGACAGGGAACGCAGGGGAAAAACTGTTTTTT. Translation: CASSYSGTGNAGEKLFF.

The rearrangement uses TRBV18 and TRBJ2-7, with 8 bases lining up with TRBD1. V gave up 6 bases and J gave up 4 bases; unmatched junction bases: 8. The germline V gene encodes CDR1 KGHSH and CDR2 LQKENI. This CDR3 region has 14 residues. In DNA form, the CDR3 reads TGTGCCAGCTCGGGACAGGACAGAAGTTACGAGCAGTACTTC. As protein: CASSGQDRSYEQYF.

The genes are TRBV20-1 and TRBJ2-5, with a possible D match to TRBD2 (6 bases). V was shortened by 3 bases and J by 5 bases, with 28 bases between the two germline ends. The CDR3 consists of 18 residues. The germline V gene has CDR1 DFQATT and CDR2 SNEGSKA (reference sequence). CDR3 coding DNA: TGCAGTGCTAGCCCTTTACCTAGCCGAGCGGGCTTTGGCGAGACCCAGTACTTC. Protein sequence: CSASPLPSRAGFGETQYF.

This clonotype was picked up a small number of times. The rearrangement joins TRBV10-2 to TRBJ2-1; no definite D call. Germline V lookup: CDR1 WSHSY, CDR2 SAAADI. V lost 7 bases and J lost 0, with 10 bases in between. This CDR3 has 14 residues. The CDR3 sequence: CASNRQTSYNEQFF. CDR3 sequence (DNA): TGCGCCAGCAACAGACAAACCTCCTACAATGAGCAGTTCTTC.

This clonotype was counted a few times. The chain recombines TRBV11-1 with TRBJ2-3, with D unclear. The V end was cut by 7 bases, the J end by 0 bases, with 11 bases between. The CDR3 runs 14 residues. Germline-derived CDR1 and CDR2 are SGHAT and FQDESV (reference sequence). The CDR3 DNA reads as TGTGCCAGCACCCCGCGGCTGAGCACAGATACGCAGTATTTT. It codes for CASTPRLSTDTQYF. The variable domain in full, with the rest retrieved from reference TRBV11-1 and TRBJ2-3, is EAEVAQSPRYKITEKSQAVAFWCDPISGHATLYWYRQILGQGPELLVQFQDESVVDDSQLPKDRFSAERLKGVDSTLKIQPAELGDSAMYLCASTPRLSTDTQYFGPGTRLTVL.

This clonotype appeared a few times. The chain employs TRBV24-1 and TRBJ2-2; a possible D gene is TRBD2 (6 bases). CDR1 and CDR2 (germline): KGHDR, SFDVKD. CDR3 size: 14 residues. Trimming shortened V by 4 bases and J by 2 bases, and 7 bases separated the two germline ends. Written as DNA, the CDR3 is TGTGCCACCAGTGAGGGAGGTAACACCGGGGAGCTGTTTTTT. It codes for CATSEGGNTGELFF.

The gene calls are TRBV5-6 and TRBJ1-5; 7 bases match TRBD1. V shed 1 base, J shed 4 bases, and the junction held 5 bases outside the gene matches. The CDR3 loop spans 15 amino acids. Germline-derived CDR1 and CDR2 are SGHDT and YYEEEE. CDR3 DNA: TGTGCCAGCAGCTTGACGGACAGGCCAAATCAGCCCCAGCATTTT. This gives the protein CASSLTDRPNQPQHF. The full variable domain, with the rest looked up from reference TRBV5-6 and TRBJ1-5, is DAGVTQSPTHLIKTRGQQVTLRCSPKSGHDTVSWYQQALGQGPQFIFQYYEEEERQRGNFPDRFSGHQFPNYSSELNVNALLLGDSALYLCASSLTDRPNQPQHFGDGTRLSIL.